These T cell receptor beta chains were read from a single sample in a study of blood T cell repertoires in COVID-19. Generated by immunoSEQ multiplex PCR, the TCRdb table keeps only in-frame clones and is missing some. The sample consists of about 58,000 clones, 75% to 90% of them appearing once. Sequencing was carried out using peripheral blood. The receptors derive from a woman aged 70 to 79 with active COVID-19. The CDR3 runs from the conserved cysteine through the conserved F or W. The order of the fields is V gene, J gene, D gene, CDR3 DNA, CDR3 protein. D genes are given only for firm matches.

>TRBV27|TRBJ2-7|TRBD1
TGTGCCAGCAGTTTGGGACAGGCGAACTACGAGCAGTACTTC
CASSLGQANYEQYF
>TRBV28|TRBJ1-2|TRBD1
TGTGCCACCGGGACAGGGGGAAAATATGGCTACACCTTC
CATGTGGKYGYTF
>TRBV5-6|TRBJ2-3|-
TGTGCCAGCAGCTTGTATGGCAGGAGCACAGATACGCAGTATTTT
CASSLYGRSTDTQYF
>TRBV27|TRBJ1-2|-
TGTGCCAGCAGTTTATACCCTCAGGTTAACTATGGCTACACCTTC
CASSLYPQVNYGYTF
>TRBV7-9|TRBJ1-4|-
TGTGCCAGCAGCCAGGGCTGGGAAAAACTGTTTTTT
CASSQGWEKLFF
>TRBV10-1|TRBJ1-6|-
TGCGCCAGCAGTGAGTCGAAGCAGGGATATTCACCCCTCCACTTT
CASSESKQGYSPLHF
>TRBV10-3|TRBJ1-2|TRBD1
TGTGCCATCTGGGACAGGGGCCTCTATGGCTACACCTTC
CAIWDRGLYGYTF
>TRBV9|TRBJ1-6|TRBD1
TGTGCCAGCAGCGGGACAGGGGGTAATTCACCCCTCCACTTT
CASSGTGGNSPLHF
>TRBV27|TRBJ1-4|-
TGTGCCAGCAGTTTCCATAATGAAAAACTGTTTTTT
CASSFHNEKLFF
>TRBV10-3|TRBJ2-7|-
TGTGCCATCTCGGCGACTGTCACCTACGAGCAGTACTTC
CAISATVTYEQYF
>TRBV19|TRBJ1-4|TRBD1
TGTGCCAGTAGTATCTTGGGGACAGGGCTGAAAAAACTGTTTTTT
CASSILGTGLKKLFF
>TRBV5-1|TRBJ2-7|-
TGCGCCAGCAGATACACTGACAGCTACGAGCAGTACTTC
CASRYTDSYEQYF
>TRBV29-1|TRBJ2-7|TRBD2
TGCAGCGTTCAGGGCGGGGGCTACGAGCAGTACTTC
CSVQGGGYEQYF
>TRBV15|TRBJ2-1|TRBD2
TGTGCCACCAGCAGCGGGCCAGCGGGAGGTCATGAGCAGTTCTTC
CATSSGPAGGHEQFF